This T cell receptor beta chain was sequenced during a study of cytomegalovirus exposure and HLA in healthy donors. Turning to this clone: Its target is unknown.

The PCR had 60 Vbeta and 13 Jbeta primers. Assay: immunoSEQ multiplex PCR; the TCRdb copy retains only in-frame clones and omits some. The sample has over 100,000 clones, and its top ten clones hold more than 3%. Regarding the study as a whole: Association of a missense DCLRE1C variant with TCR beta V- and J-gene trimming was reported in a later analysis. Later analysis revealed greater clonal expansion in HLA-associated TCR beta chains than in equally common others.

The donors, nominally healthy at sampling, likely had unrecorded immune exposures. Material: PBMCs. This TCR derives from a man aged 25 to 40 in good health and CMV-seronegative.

In nucleotides, the CDR3 is TGTGCCAGCAGTGACTATGCCTACGAGCAGTACTTC. As protein: CASSDYAYEQYF. This chain connects TRBV25-1 to TRBJ2-7; unclear D gene. Germline V gene sequence: CDR1 MGHDK, CDR2 SYGVNS. CDR3 length: 12 amino acids. The V and J ends lost 3 bases and 2 bases respectively, with 5 bases between them.